This record concerns one T cell receptor (beta chain) sequence. What antigen it recognizes has not been identified. No much larger clonotype is one base removed from it; base qualities were not supplied. This record belongs to a study of CD8+ T cells in alopecia areata (dated by TCRdb to between 2018 and 2020). Background for the entire study: The treated patients took part in an open-label pilot trial in which moderate-to-severe alopecia areata was treated with oral tofacitinib at 5 to 10 mg twice daily. TCRbeta CDR3 regions were amplified by immunoSEQ multiplex PCR with 35 Vbeta forward and 13 Jbeta reverse primers. Patients received tofacitinib for 6 to 18 months and were then followed off drug for 6 months to check for delayed response and recurrence. Biopsies were taken from tofacitinib-treated patients at baseline and at 4 and 24 weeks of treatment, and a later scalp biopsy was taken in several of the tofacitinib-treated patients. In treated patients, disease severity was measured using the SALT score, which gives the percentage of scalp surface area affected. RNA was obtained with the PAXgene miRNA kit for fixed scalp, the miRNeasy kit for PBMCs, and the RNeasy kit for mouse skin. Scalp clonality was compared across normal scalp (n=4), patchy alopecia areata scalp (n=8), and alopecia totalis/universalis scalp (n=8). Human TCRbeta sequencing covered scalp tissue and sorted CD4+ and CD8+ peripheral blood T cells from patchy and totalis/universalis alopecia areata patients and healthy controls. The study used high-throughput TCRbeta sequencing to examine T cell clonal expansion in alopecia areata, in both the C3H/HeJ mouse model and human patients. Findings and caveats that apply to the study as a whole: Shared TCR sequences between patients were less evident than in mice, which may be partly attributable to HLA diversity in the patient population. Many expanded lesional clones persisted in scalp and blood during tofacitinib treatment, which may partly explain relapse after stopping treatment. Because the treated cohort was small and had only one nonresponder, larger studies are needed to examine links between baseline CD8+ expansion and response. Compared with normal scalp, lesional scalp, particularly in alopecia totalis/universalis, had higher clonality and more expanded CD8+ clones, which suggests antigenic drive. With tofacitinib, both scalp clonality and the number of expanded CD8+ clones among the top 100 scalp clones went down significantly. Unlike mouse skin, which is dominated by gammadelta T cells, normal human skin has resident alphabeta T cells that are also sequenced, and this complicates analysis of the scalp TCR repertoire.

From the cysteine up to the phenylalanine, the CDR3 has a length of 13 residues. Left in the record is the CDR3 DNA by itself, 39 bases read in frame from the first base. Deletion took 0 bases off V and 7 bases off J, with a span of 6 bases between the germline ends. CDR1 and CDR2, per the germline V gene, are MNHEY and SVGAGI. In the paper's terms, the treatment or condition label means: oral pan-JAK inhibitor, 5-10 mg twice daily. Peripheral blood and lesional scalp punch biopsies were obtained from patients with alopecia areata. PBMCs were isolated by density centrifugation and stained for CD3, CD4 and CD8, after which CD4+ and CD8+ T cells were sorted on a FACSAria. Receptor libraries were prepared by the immunoSEQ multiplex PCR assay. RNA was extracted from all samples and reverse transcribed into cDNA as template for TCR sequencing. SuperScript III was used for first-strand cDNA synthesis, primed with a 2:1 mix of oligo-dT and random hexamers. A synthetic immune receptor repertoire was used to gauge amplification bias, and whatever bias remained was removed computationally. The study's processing was this. Raw reads were preprocessed to remove errors, and CDR3 was defined according to IMGT conventions as the region from the conserved cysteine to phenylalanine. Clonality was computed as 1 minus the Shannon entropy, with the entropy normalized by log2 of the number of productive unique TCRs. CD4 or CD8 identity of scalp clones was inferred by cross-referencing scalp TCRbeta sequences with sorted blood CD4 and CD8 repertoires. This is the immuneACCESS table as TCRdb keeps it, with only in-frame sequences that have V and J called. A part of the clones is gone; compared with another copy, unresolved V genes explain less than half, and the rest is unexplained. V and J calls and clone size come straight from that table; D and trimming were deduced from the DNA. Counted in this sample were about 200,000 clones; about two fifths of them appeared once. The ten largest clones add up to just under 0.5% of the sample.

The receptor was isolated from a human donor with alopecia areata. This specimen consisted of CD4+ T cells sorted from blood, obtained at approximately week 30, from a patient treated with tofacitinib. Recombination linked TRBV6-5 to TRBJ1-4, with no confident D gene call. The base sequence is TGTGCCAGCAGTTACTCGAAGCCTGAAAAACTGTTTTTT. Its product reads: CASSYSKPEKLFF.